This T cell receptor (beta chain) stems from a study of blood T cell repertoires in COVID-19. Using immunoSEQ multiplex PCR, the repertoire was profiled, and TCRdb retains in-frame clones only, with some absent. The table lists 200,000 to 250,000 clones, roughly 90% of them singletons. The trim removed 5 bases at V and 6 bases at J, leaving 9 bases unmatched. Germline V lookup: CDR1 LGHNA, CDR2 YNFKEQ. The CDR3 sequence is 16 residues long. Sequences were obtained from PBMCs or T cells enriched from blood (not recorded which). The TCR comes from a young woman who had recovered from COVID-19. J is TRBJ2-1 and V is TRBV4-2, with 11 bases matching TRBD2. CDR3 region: CASSEALLAGVNEQFF. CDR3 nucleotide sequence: TGTGCCAGCAGCGAAGCACTACTAGCGGGAGTCAATGAGCAGTTCTTC.